These 18 T cell receptor beta chains share one sample of origin, sequenced in a study of shared clonotypes between healthy human individuals. Naive CD8 cells lacked CD45RO and underwent positive selection for CCR7, leaving out terminally differentiated effector memory CD45RA+ cells. TCRdb's copy holds only in-frame clones and misses some; the assay was immunoSEQ multiplex PCR. The data hold 2 million to 2.5 million clones, with approximately 94% observed a single time. Specimen: naive CD8+ T cells sorted from blood. The receptors were gathered from a man between 18 and 35 years old in good health.

Notes on this clone: Different DNA sequences within this sample yield the same CDR3. The genes are TRBV6-5 and TRBJ2-7; 7 bases align to TRBD1. The V and J ends lost 0 bases and 0 bases, in that order; junction bases with no gene match: 5. The CDR3 has 16 residues. CDR1 MNHEY and CDR2 SVGAGI come from the germline V gene. Here the CDR3 reads CASSYSTGEDSYEQYF. The CDR3 DNA sequence: TGTGCCAGCAGTTACTCTACAGGGGAAGACTCCTACGAGCAGTACTTC.

The chain combines TRBV11-3 with TRBJ2-3; D is possibly TRBD2 (5 bases). This CDR3 spans 12 amino acids. Germline-derived CDR1 and CDR2 are SGHNT and YENEEA. V lost 5 bases, J lost 6 bases, and 9 bases lay in between. The CDR3 coding sequence is TGTGCCAGCAGCGAACCGGGGGATACGCAGTATTTT. Its protein product is CASSEPGDTQYF.

The chain recombines TRBV5-6 with TRBJ2-1; D uncertain. The ends were cut back, 0 bases at V and 8 bases at J, with 21 bases in the middle. The CDR3 length is 17 residues. Per germline, CDR1 SGHDT and CDR2 YYEEEE. This chain's CDR3 is CASSLAFLGSSPDEQFF. CDR3 nucleotide sequence: TGTGCCAGCAGCTTGGCCTTTCTAGGGTCATCGCCGGATGAGCAGTTCTTC. Full variable domain (outside the CDR3, taken from reference TRBV5-6 and TRBJ2-1): DAGVTQSPTHLIKTRGQQVTLRCSPKSGHDTVSWYQQALGQGPQFIFQYYEEEERQRGNFPDRFSGHQFPNYSSELNVNALLLGDSALYLCASSLAFLGSSPDEQFFGPGTRLTVL.

The chain combines TRBV4-1 with TRBJ2-7; 8 bases are shared with TRBD1. V lost 4 bases and J lost 6; bases outside the gene matches: 8. The CDR3 extends over 14 amino acids. Germline assignment: CDR1 MGHRA and CDR2 YSYEKL. The CDR3 protein is CASSRPDRVGEQYF. CDR3 DNA sequence: TGCGCCAGCAGCCGCCCGGACAGGGTTGGCGAGCAGTACTTC.

The chain combines TRBV10-1 with TRBJ2-1, with 7 bases identical to TRBD2. The junction had 12 bases not matched to a gene; V was cut back by 3 bases and J by 7 bases. Germline values: CDR1 WNHNN, CDR2 SYGVQD (reference sequence). There are 16 residues in the CDR3. Here the CDR3 reads CASSELGGERLNEQFF. In nucleotides, the CDR3 is TGCGCCAGCAGTGAACTGGGGGGGGAGCGGTTAAATGAGCAGTTCTTC.

V is TRBV6-5 and J is TRBJ2-2, with a tentative D call TRBD1 (6 bases). The ends were cut back, 4 bases at V and 4 bases at J, with 10 bases in the middle. Germline V gene lookup returns CDR1 MNHEY and CDR2 SVGAGI. The CDR3 is made up of 14 amino acids. The CDR3 nucleotides read TGTGCCAGCAGTTTCACAGGGTCCACCGGGGAGCTGTTTTTT. Translating it yields CASSFTGSTGELFF.

This clone was seen a few times. The rearrangement uses TRBV27 and TRBJ1-2; unclear D gene. The CDR3 is made up of 17 amino acids. The V and J ends lost 3 bases and 6 bases respectively, with 23 bases between them. Germline loops: CDR1 MNHEY, CDR2 SMNVEV (reference sequence). CDR3: CASSFFPSEGPTDGYTF. The CDR3 DNA sequence: TGTGCCAGCAGTTTCTTTCCCTCGGAGGGCCCGACGGATGGCTACACCTTC.

The chain has TRBV4-1 and TRBJ1-4; D remains ambiguous. V gave up 6 bases and J gave up 4 bases, with 15 bases separating them. CDR1 and CDR2 (germline): MGHRA, YSYEKL. This CDR3 is built from 15 residues. DNA of the CDR3: TGCGCCAGCAGTCAGTCGGAGATTTTTAATGAAAAACTGTTTTTT. It translates to CASSQSEIFNEKLFF.

The chain joins TRBV13 to TRBJ2-1, with D perhaps given as TRBD1 or TRBD2 (6 bases each). Per the germline V gene, CDR1 is PRHDT and CDR2 is FYEKMQ (reference sequence). The CDR3 is 13 amino acids. V was clipped by 10 bases and J by 6 bases, with 16 bases between them. In nucleotides, the CDR3 is TGTGCCATCGGGGGCTCCGGGGCCAATGAGCAGTTCTTC. Protein product: CAIGGSGANEQFF.

This CDR3 is CASSLRQSYEQYF. The CDR3 DNA reads TGTGCCAGCAGTTTACGACAGTCCTACGAGCAGTACTTC. V is TRBV28 and J is TRBJ2-7; D possibly corresponds to TRBD1 (5 bases). The germline CDR1 and CDR2 sequences are MDHEN and SYDVKM. The CDR3 loop spans 13 amino acids. V lost 2 bases to trimming and J lost 1 base, with 6 bases between them.

This chain uses TRBV4-1 with TRBJ2-1; possible D gene TRBD1, 5 bases. Germline CDR1 MGHRA, CDR2 YSYEKL. The CDR3 runs to 16 residues. V was cut by 3 bases and J by 6 bases, with 18 bases left in between. The CDR3 nucleotides are TGCGCCAGCAGCCAGACCTTAGGGGCTAACGTCAATGAGCAGTTCTTC. Its translation: CASSQTLGANVNEQFF.

The chain is built from TRBV27 and TRBJ1-2, with TRBD1 as a possible D gene (6 bases). Germline V lookup: CDR1 MNHEY, CDR2 SMNVEV (reference sequence). Trimming took 4 bases from V and 7 from J, leaving 25 bases between them. The length of the CDR3 is 17 residues. CDR3 coding DNA: TGTGCCAGCAGTTCCAGCCGGGACACGAGTATAACTATTGGCTACACCTTC. Translation gives CASSSSRDTSITIGYTF.

V usage is TRBV5-4 and J usage is TRBJ1-2; D is ambiguous. Germline lookup yields CDR1 SGHNT and CDR2 YYREEE (reference sequence). The V end was cut by 9 bases, the J end by 8 bases, with 14 bases between. This CDR3 comprises 11 residues. CDR3 coding DNA: TGTGCCACCTACTCGGTGGAGGGCTACACCTTC. Translation: CATYSVEGYTF.

The chain recombines TRBV19 with TRBJ1-5, with D unresolved. The germline V and J ends were trimmed by 7 bases and 4 bases, with 11 bases remaining between them. CDR1 LNHDA and CDR2 SQIVND come from the germline V gene (reference sequence). This CDR3 contains 13 residues. CDR3 coding DNA: TGTGCCAGTACCCCGGAGCTTAATCAGCCCCAGCATTTT. Its protein product is CASTPELNQPQHF.

The gene calls are TRBV7-2 and TRBJ2-7; 9 bases are a match to TRBD1. Germline assignment: CDR1 SGHTA and CDR2 FQGNSA. The trim removed 3 bases at V and 4 bases at J, leaving 4 bases unmatched. The CDR3 consists of 14 residues. The CDR3 is CASSFQGTGYEQYF. For the CDR3, the DNA is TGTGCCAGCAGCTTTCAGGGGACAGGGTACGAGCAGTACTTC.

The gene calls are TRBV4-1 and TRBJ2-4; possible D gene TRBD2, 5 bases. CDR3 length equals 12 residues. Trimming removed 0 bases at V and 12 bases at J, with 9 bases between. The V gene's germline CDR1 is MGHRA and CDR2 YSYEKL. Here the CDR3 reads CASSQEMTTQYF. As DNA, the CDR3 is TGCGCCAGCAGCCAAGAGATGACTACTCAGTACTTC.

The chain has TRBV7-9 and TRBJ2-1, with TRBD1 identical over 9 bases. The V and J ends lost 4 bases and 16 bases, in that order; junction bases with no gene match: 14. The CDR3 covers 14 residues. The germline V gene encodes CDR1 SEHNR and CDR2 FQNEAQ (reference sequence). The CDR3 sequence: CASSSPAGTGKKFF. The DNA of the CDR3 is TGTGCCAGCAGCTCACCAGCCGGGACAGGGAAAAAATTCTTC.

The rearrangement uses TRBV19 and TRBJ2-1; D uncertain. The V end lost 3 bases, the J end lost 0 bases, and 9 bases lay between the germline ends. CDR3 length equals 15 residues. Germline CDR1 reads LNHDA; CDR2 reads SQIVND (reference sequence). The CDR3 coding sequence is TGTGCCAGTAGTATCCCTGGAAGCTCCTACAATGAGCAGTTCTTC. It yields the protein CASSIPGSSYNEQFF. The whole variable domain, remainder taken from reference TRBV19 and TRBJ2-1, is DGGITQSPKYLFRKEGQNVTLSCEQNLNHDAMYWYRQDPGQGLRLIYYSQIVNDFQKGDIAEGYSVSREKKESFPLTVTSAQKNPTAFYLCASSIPGSSYNEQFFGPGTRLTVL.